The 27 T cell receptor beta chains presented below share a single source sample, sequenced in a study of T cell clonotyping in hematopoietic cell transplantation. Sequencing used immunoSEQ multiplex PCR; TCRdb keeps in-frame clones, though not all of them. There are under 45,000 clones in the sample; around nine tenths occur only once, and under 2% lies in the top ten. The sequenced sample was peripheral blood mononuclear cells. The receptors shown here come from a woman aged 35 to 49 in good health. Some clones in this sample may be carry-over from other donors' samples.

The V call is TRBV14, the J call TRBJ2-3; D is possibly TRBD1 (6 bases). The CDR3 runs 15 residues. The V and J ends lost 0 bases and 4 bases respectively, with 11 bases between them. Per germline, CDR1 SGHDN and CDR2 FVKESK. The CDR3 DNA follows: TGTGCCAGCAGCCAAGAACAGGGCACGGCAGATACGCAGTATTTT. It codes for CASSQEQGTADTQYF.

This clone showed up just a few times. The rearrangement links TRBV27 to TRBJ2-7, with D possibly being TRBD1 or TRBD2 (6 bases each). The V gene's germline CDR1 is MNHEY and CDR2 SMNVEV (reference sequence). Trimming removed 6 bases from V and 3 bases from J, with 12 bases in between. The length of the CDR3 is 13 residues. CDR3 bases: TGTGCCAGCAGGTCCGGGGGCGACTACGAGCAGTACTTC. Protein product: CASRSGGDYEQYF.

The gene calls are TRBV28 and TRBJ2-2; D is uncertain. Germline loops: CDR1 MDHEN, CDR2 SYDVKM. The CDR3 contains 15 residues. V dropped 3 bases and J dropped 2 bases, with 10 bases sitting between them. The CDR3, as DNA: TGTGCCAGCAGTTTTACCCCTAGTAACACCGGGGAGCTGTTTTTT. This translates into CASSFTPSNTGELFF.

The rearrangement uses TRBV30 and TRBJ2-7; 9 bases are shared with TRBD2. The CDR3 is made up of 11 amino acids. With 7 bases clipped from V and 2 bases from J, the junction kept 0 bases outside the gene matches. In germline, CDR1 is GTSNPN, CDR2 SVGIG (reference sequence). The CDR3 sequence: CASSGTYEQYF. The CDR3 DNA reads TGTGCCTCTAGCGGGACCTACGAGCAGTACTTC.

The rearrangement uses TRBV2 and TRBJ1-5; no reliable D call. Germline lookup yields CDR1 SNHLY and CDR2 FYNNEI. This CDR3 region has 13 residues. The V gene lost 0 bases and the J gene lost 9 bases, with 9 bases spanning the gap. The CDR3 region is CASSEALIGPQHF. The CDR3 DNA reads TGTGCCAGCAGTGAAGCGCTAATCGGGCCCCAGCATTTT.

V gene TRBV29-1 combines with J gene TRBJ1-3, with D possibly matching TRBD1 (6 bases). The CDR3 length is 14 residues. Germline V lookup: CDR1 SQVTM, CDR2 ANQGSEA. V was clipped by 6 bases and J by 7 bases, with 19 bases between them. The CDR3 sequence: CSVGPGESSNTIYF. As DNA, the CDR3 is TGCAGCGTGGGCCCAGGGGAGTCGTCCAACACCATATATTTT.

The chain recombines TRBV9 with TRBJ2-1, with D uncertain. CDR3 length: 15 amino acids. Germline V gene sequence: CDR1 SGDLS, CDR2 YYNGEE. Trimming took off 0 bases at V and 1 base at J, with 8 bases between the two ends. In DNA form, the CDR3 reads TGTGCCAGCAGCGTAGAGGCTTCATCCTACAATGAGCAGTTCTTC. This encodes CASSVEASSYNEQFF. Full variable domain (missing parts from reference TRBV9 and TRBJ2-1): DSGVTQTPKHLITATGQRVTLRCSPRSGDLSVYWYQQSLDQGLQFLIQYYNGEERAKGNILERFSAQQFPDLHSELNLSSLELGDSALYFCASSVEASSYNEQFFGPGTRLTVL.

The CDR3 loop is CATIKGGSYNEQFF. The CDR3 DNA is TGTGCCACCATTAAGGGGGGCTCCTACAATGAGCAGTTCTTC. The J gene is TRBJ2-1, the V gene TRBV15; D might be TRBD1 or TRBD2, each matching 6 bases. V was shortened by 7 bases and J by 0 bases, with 10 bases between the two germline ends. Germline V gene data show CDR1 as LNHNV and CDR2 as YYDKDF (reference sequence). CDR3 length: 14 amino acids. The complete variable domain, with remaining parts taken from reference TRBV15 and TRBJ2-1, reads DAMVIQNPRYQVTQFGKPVTLSCSQTLNHNVMYWYQQKSSQAPKLLFHYYDKDFNNEADTPDNFQSRRPNTSFCFLDIRSPGLGDTAMYLCATIKGGSYNEQFFGPGTRLTVL.

This clone has only one observation. The chain's CDR3 is CASSVYPGGSEKLFF. In DNA, the CDR3 is TGTGCCAGCAGCGTTTATCCAGGGGGATCGGAAAAACTGTTTTTT. V and J are TRBV9 and TRBJ1-4, with 7 bases that match TRBD1. J gave up 8 bases and V 2 bases, and 9 bases lay outside the gene matches. The CDR3 is 15 amino acids. CDR1 is SGDLS, CDR2 YYNGEE, per germline. Combining the CDR3 with reference TRBV9 and TRBJ1-4 gives the whole variable domain DSGVTQTPKHLITATGQRVTLRCSPRSGDLSVYWYQQSLDQGLQFLIQYYNGEERAKGNILERFSAQQFPDLHSELNLSSLELGDSALYFCASSVYPGGSEKLFFGSGTQLSVL.

This chain links TRBV19 with TRBJ1-3; D is uncertain. This CDR3 spans 13 amino acids. Trimming removed 11 bases at V and 0 bases at J, with 11 bases between. Germline V gene sequence: CDR1 LNHDA, CDR2 SQIVND (reference sequence). Written as DNA, the CDR3 is TGTGCCGGGGAAGGGCTCTCTGGAAACACCATATATTTT. The encoded protein is CAGEGLSGNTIYF.

CDR3 DNA: TGTGCCAGCAGCTTAAACGCCTTTATGAACACTGAAGCTTTCTTT. This codes for CASSLNAFMNTEAFF. The chain employs TRBV7-2 and TRBJ1-1; D is ambiguous. The V gene lost 2 bases and the J gene lost 0 bases, with 10 bases spanning the gap. CDR3 size: 15 residues. CDR1 is SGHTA and CDR2 is FQGNSA in the germline V gene. The variable domain in full, with the rest retrieved from reference TRBV7-2 and TRBJ1-1, is GAGVSQSPSNKVTEKGKDVELRCDPISGHTALYWYRQSLGQGLEFLIYFQGNSAPDKSGLPSDRFSAERTGGSVSTLTIQRTQQEDSAVYLCASSLNAFMNTEAFFGQGTRLTVV.

This clone was seen once. This chain connects TRBV6-5 to TRBJ1-5; D gene ambiguous. Germline assignment: CDR1 MNHEY and CDR2 SVGAGI. The germline V and J ends were trimmed by 7 bases and 5 bases, with 15 bases remaining between them. The CDR3 covers 14 residues. CDR3 residues: CASKGSGRDQPQHF. The CDR3 nucleotides read TGTGCCAGCAAAGGTTCGGGGAGAGATCAGCCCCAGCATTTT.

The chain joins TRBV19 to TRBJ2-1; 9 nucleotides line up with TRBD1. Germline lookup yields CDR1 LNHDA and CDR2 SQIVND (reference sequence). Trimming removed 7 bases from V and 8 bases from J; junction bases left unmatched: 15. The CDR3 runs 16 residues. The chain's CDR3 is CASTSLPGQGGYEQFF. The CDR3 DNA reads TGTGCCAGTACTTCCCTCCCGGGACAGGGTGGCTATGAGCAGTTCTTC.

The chain employs TRBV30 and TRBJ1-4, with 7 bases that match TRBD1. Germline CDR1 is GTSNPN and CDR2 is SVGIG (reference sequence). The ends lost 6 bases at V and 6 bases at J; junction bases unmatched: 10. The CDR3 spans 14 residues. The DNA of the CDR3 is TGTGCCTGTTCCACAGGGGAATTGGATGAAAAACTGTTTTTT. Translating it yields CACSTGELDEKLFF. The variable domain in full, with the rest retrieved from reference TRBV30 and TRBJ1-4, is SQTIHQWPATLVQPVGSPLSLECTVEGTSNPNLYWYRQAAGRGLQLLFYSVGIGQISSEVPQNLSASRPQDRQFILSSKKLLLSDSGFYLCACSTGELDEKLFFGSGTQLSVL.

The chain employs TRBV28 and TRBJ1-3; the match to TRBD1 covers 7 bases. The CDR3 runs to 15 residues. Trimming removed 5 bases from V and 0 bases from J; junction bases left unmatched: 4. Germline CDR1 MDHEN, CDR2 SYDVKM. The CDR3 bases are TGTGCCAGCAGTCAAGGGACAGTCTCTGGAAACACCATATATTTT. Encoded protein: CASSQGTVSGNTIYF. Complete variable domain (other parts from reference TRBV28 and TRBJ1-3): DVKVTQSSRYLVKRTGEKVFLECVQDMDHENMFWYRQDPGLGLRLIYFSYDVKMKEKGDIPEGYSVSREKKERFSLILESASTNQTSMYLCASSQGTVSGNTIYFGEGSWLTVV.

The rearrangement uses TRBV7-2 and TRBJ2-1; TRBD1 might be the D (6 bases). Per germline, CDR1 SGHTA and CDR2 FQGNSA. This CDR3 is 13 amino acids long. V lost 3 bases and J lost 6, with 9 bases in between. The CDR3 bases are TGTGCCAGCAGCTTCCCGGACAGCAATGAGCAGTTCTTC. Amino acids: CASSFPDSNEQFF.

The chain links TRBV6-1 to TRBJ2-7, with D perhaps being TRBD1 or TRBD2 (5 bases each). The CDR3 has 13 amino acids. Trimming cost V 11 bases and J 0 bases, with 14 bases left between them. The germline V gene encodes CDR1 MNHNS and CDR2 SASEGT. CDR3 region: CAGRDGYSYEQYF. CDR3 DNA: TGTGCCGGAAGGGACGGTTACTCCTACGAGCAGTACTTC.

The chain carries TRBV6-5 and TRBJ1-1; TRBD1 aligns across 8 bases. Germline V gives CDR1 MNHEY, CDR2 SVGAGI. The CDR3 has 15 residues. With V trimmed by 6 bases and J by 7 bases, 13 bases remained unmatched. In DNA, the CDR3 is TGTGCCAGCAGCCACGAACGGACAGGGAAGGATGAAGCTTTCTTT. This sequence encodes CASSHERTGKDEAFF.

This clone was counted between two and nine times. V and J are TRBV7-2 and TRBJ2-7; D is unclear. Germline V lookup: CDR1 SGHTA, CDR2 FQGNSA. Trimming removed 5 bases at V and 4 bases at J, with 12 bases between. This CDR3 is built from 13 residues. The CDR3 DNA reads TGTGCCAGCAGCCCCCCGGACGGATACGAGCAGTACTTC. Protein product: CASSPPDGYEQYF.

The rearrangement joins TRBV5-1 to TRBJ2-7; maybe TRBD1 (6 bases). V was pared by 4 bases and J by 5 bases, with 13 bases between. The length of the CDR3 is 13 residues. Germline lookup yields CDR1 SGHRS and CDR2 YFSETQ. The CDR3: CASSEDSLDEQYF. The CDR3 DNA reads TGCGCCAGCAGCGAGGACAGTCTCGACGAGCAGTACTTC.

The genes are TRBV7-3 and TRBJ2-7; D is perhaps TRBD2 (6 bases). Germline CDR1 reads SGHTA; CDR2 reads FQGTGA. The CDR3 spans 14 residues. The V end was cut by 8 bases, the J end by 6 bases, with 20 bases between. In DNA, the CDR3 is TGTGCCAGCTACACTCTACGGGAGCCCGGCGAGCAGTACTTC. As protein: CASYTLREPGEQYF.

The chain couples TRBV5-1 to TRBJ1-1; no clear D. The CDR3 totals 14 residues. Germline CDR1 SGHRS, CDR2 YFSETQ. Trimming cost V 2 bases and J 4 bases, with 12 bases left between them. CDR3 sequence (DNA): TGCGCCAGCAGCTTCGCAAGGGATCGCACTGAAGCTTTCTTT. Its protein is CASSFARDRTEAFF.

The V and J genes are TRBV11-1 and TRBJ2-7, with a weak D call TRBD1 (6 bases). The V and J ends lost 6 bases and 8 bases respectively, with 17 bases between them. Germline loops: CDR1 SGHAT, CDR2 FQDESV (reference sequence). The CDR3 totals 13 residues. CDR3 coding DNA: TGTGCCAGCAGTCCTGACAGGTCGGTTCAGCAGTACTTC. Translating gives CASSPDRSVQQYF.

The chain combines TRBV28 with TRBJ1-1, with no clear D. This CDR3 comprises 12 residues. Trimming took off 8 bases at V and 0 bases at J, with 7 bases between the two ends. Germline CDR1 is MDHEN and CDR2 is SYDVKM. The CDR3 coding sequence is TGTGCCAGCGCTAACTTGAACACTGAAGCTTTCTTT. This sequence encodes CASANLNTEAFF.

The chain uses TRBV5-1 and TRBJ2-1; TRBD2 is a possible D gene (6 bases). This CDR3 has 14 residues. V lost 7 bases, J lost 8 bases, and 19 bases lay in between. Germline V CDR1 and CDR2: SGHRS, YFSETQ. CDR3 coding DNA: TGCGCCAGCGGCCCCCTCGGGAGAGAAGATGAGCAGTTCTTC. Residues: CASGPLGREDEQFF.

The CDR3 DNA sequence: TGTGCCATCAGGGGGGGAGGCGAGCAGTACTTC. Translated: CAIRGGGEQYF. The chain couples TRBV10-3 to TRBJ2-7; a possible D gene is TRBD2 (6 bases). Trimming removed 6 bases from V and 6 bases from J, with 9 bases in between. Germline CDR1 and CDR2: ENHRY and SYGVKD. The CDR3 is 11 amino acids.

The chain is built from TRBV19 and TRBJ2-7; the D is unclear. This CDR3 is 13 amino acids long. Germline values: CDR1 LNHDA, CDR2 SQIVND (reference sequence). V lost 5 bases to trimming and J lost 6 bases, with 14 bases between them. CDR3 protein: CASSAGRTFEQYF. In DNA, the CDR3 is TGTGCCAGTAGTGCCGGTAGGACCTTCGAGCAGTACTTC.